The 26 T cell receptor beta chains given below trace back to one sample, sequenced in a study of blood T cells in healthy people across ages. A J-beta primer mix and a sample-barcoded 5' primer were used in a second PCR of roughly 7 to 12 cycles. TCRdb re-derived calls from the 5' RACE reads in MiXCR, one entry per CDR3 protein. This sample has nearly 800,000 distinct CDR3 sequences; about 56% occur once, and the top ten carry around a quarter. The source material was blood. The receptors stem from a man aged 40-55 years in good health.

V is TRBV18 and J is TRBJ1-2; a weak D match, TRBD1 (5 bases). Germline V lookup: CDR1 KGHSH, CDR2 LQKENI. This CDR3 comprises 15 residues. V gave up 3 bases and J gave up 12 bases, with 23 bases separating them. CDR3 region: CASSPSEGRMGANTF. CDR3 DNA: TGTGCCAGCTCACCCTCAGAGGGGCGCATGGGCGCGAACACCTTC.

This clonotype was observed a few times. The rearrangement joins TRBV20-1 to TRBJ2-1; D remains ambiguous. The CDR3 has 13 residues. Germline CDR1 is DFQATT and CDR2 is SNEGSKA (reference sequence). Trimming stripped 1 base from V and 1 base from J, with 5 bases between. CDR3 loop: CSARATSYNEQFF. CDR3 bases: TGCAGTGCTAGAGCCACTTCCTACAATGAGCAGTTCTTC.

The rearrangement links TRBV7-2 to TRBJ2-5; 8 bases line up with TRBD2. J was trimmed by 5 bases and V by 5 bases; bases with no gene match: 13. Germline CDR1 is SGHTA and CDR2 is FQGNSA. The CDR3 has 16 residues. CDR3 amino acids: CASSLMAGGVHETQYF. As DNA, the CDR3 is TGTGCCAGCAGCCTAATGGCGGGGGGCGTCCACGAGACCCAGTACTTC.

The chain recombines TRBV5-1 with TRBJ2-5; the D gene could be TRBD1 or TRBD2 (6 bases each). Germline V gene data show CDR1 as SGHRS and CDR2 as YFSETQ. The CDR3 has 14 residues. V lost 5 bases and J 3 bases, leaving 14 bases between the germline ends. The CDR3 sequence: CASRSGGPKETQYF. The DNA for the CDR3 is TGCGCCAGCAGGAGTGGGGGGCCGAAAGAGACCCAGTACTTC.

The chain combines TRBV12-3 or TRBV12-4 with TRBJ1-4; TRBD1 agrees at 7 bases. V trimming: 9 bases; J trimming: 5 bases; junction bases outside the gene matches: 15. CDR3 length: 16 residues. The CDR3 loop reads CARLRRQGTPNEKLFF. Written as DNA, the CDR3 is TGTGCCAGGCTTAGAAGACAGGGAACCCCGAATGAAAAACTGTTTTTT.

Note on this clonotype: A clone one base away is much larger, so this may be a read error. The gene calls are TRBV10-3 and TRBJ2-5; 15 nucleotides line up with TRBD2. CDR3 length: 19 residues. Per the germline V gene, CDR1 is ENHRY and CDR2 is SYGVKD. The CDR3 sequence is CAISVGKGLAGGLLETLYF. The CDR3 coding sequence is TGTGCCATCAGCGTGGGAAAGGGACTAGCGGGAGGTTTGCTGGAGACCCTGTACTTC.

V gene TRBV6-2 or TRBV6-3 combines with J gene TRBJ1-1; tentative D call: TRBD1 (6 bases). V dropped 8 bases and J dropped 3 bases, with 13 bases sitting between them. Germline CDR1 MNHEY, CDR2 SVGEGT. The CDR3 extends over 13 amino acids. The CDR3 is CASGEGGHTEAFF. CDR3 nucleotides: TGTGCCAGCGGCGAGGGGGGGCACACTGAAGCTTTCTTT.

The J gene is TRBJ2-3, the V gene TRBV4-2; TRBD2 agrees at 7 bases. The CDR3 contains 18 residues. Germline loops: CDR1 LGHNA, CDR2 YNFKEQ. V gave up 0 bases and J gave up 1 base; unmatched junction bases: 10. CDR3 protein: CASSQDPQGGTGTDTQYF. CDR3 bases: TGTGCCAGCAGCCAAGATCCCCAGGGAGGGACGGGCACAGATACGCAGTATTTT.

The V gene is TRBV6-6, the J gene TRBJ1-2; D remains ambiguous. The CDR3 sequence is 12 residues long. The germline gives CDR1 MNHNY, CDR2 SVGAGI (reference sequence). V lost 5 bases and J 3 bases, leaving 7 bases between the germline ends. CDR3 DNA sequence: TGTGCCAGCAGTCAGGACGACTATGGCTACACCTTC. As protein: CASSQDDYGYTF.

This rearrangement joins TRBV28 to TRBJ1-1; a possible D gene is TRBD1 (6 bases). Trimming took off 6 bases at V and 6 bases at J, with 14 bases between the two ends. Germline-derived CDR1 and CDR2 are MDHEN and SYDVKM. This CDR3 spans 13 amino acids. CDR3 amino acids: CASSYNRVPEAFF. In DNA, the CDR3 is TGTGCCAGCAGCTATAACAGGGTACCTGAAGCTTTCTTT.

The CDR3 DNA reads as TGTGCCAGTAGCTTAACTTGGGATGAGCAGTTCTTC. Translating it yields CASSLTWDEQFF. V gene TRBV19 combines with J gene TRBJ2-1; D gene uncertain. This CDR3 spans 12 amino acids. Germline V gene sequence: CDR1 LNHDA, CDR2 SQIVND (reference sequence). V was pared by 6 bases and J by 8 bases, with 11 bases between.

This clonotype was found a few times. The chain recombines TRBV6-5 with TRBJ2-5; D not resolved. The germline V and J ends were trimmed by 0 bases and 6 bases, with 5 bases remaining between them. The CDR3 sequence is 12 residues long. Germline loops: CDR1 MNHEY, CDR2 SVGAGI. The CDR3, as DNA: TGTGCCAGCAGTTACTCGGAGCAGACCCAGTACTTC. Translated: CASSYSEQTQYF.

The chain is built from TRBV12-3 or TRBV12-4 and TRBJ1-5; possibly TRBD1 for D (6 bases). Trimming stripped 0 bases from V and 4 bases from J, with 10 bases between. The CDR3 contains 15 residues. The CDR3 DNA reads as TGTGCCAGCAGTTTAGCGACAGGAGTTAATCAGCCCCAGCATTTT. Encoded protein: CASSLATGVNQPQHF.

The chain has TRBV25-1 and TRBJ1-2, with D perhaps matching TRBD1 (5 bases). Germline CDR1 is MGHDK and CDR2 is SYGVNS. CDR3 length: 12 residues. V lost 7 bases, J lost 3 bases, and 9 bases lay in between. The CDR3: CASKDSYYGYTF. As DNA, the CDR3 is TGTGCCAGCAAAGACAGCTACTATGGCTACACCTTC.

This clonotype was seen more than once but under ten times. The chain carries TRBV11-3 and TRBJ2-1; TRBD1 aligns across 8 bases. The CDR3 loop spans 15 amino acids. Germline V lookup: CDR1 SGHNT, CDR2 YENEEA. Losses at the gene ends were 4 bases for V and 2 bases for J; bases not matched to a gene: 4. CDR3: CASSSRDRPYNEQFF. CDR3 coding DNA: TGTGCCAGCAGCTCGCGGGACAGGCCCTACAATGAGCAGTTCTTC.

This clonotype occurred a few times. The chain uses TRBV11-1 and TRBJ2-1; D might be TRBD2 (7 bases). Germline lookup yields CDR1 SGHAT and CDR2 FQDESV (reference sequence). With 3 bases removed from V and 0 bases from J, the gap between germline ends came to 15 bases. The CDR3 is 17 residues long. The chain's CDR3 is CASSFNGGLSSYNEQFF. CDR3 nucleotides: TGTGCCAGCAGCTTTAACGGGGGGCTCTCCTCCTACAATGAGCAGTTCTTC.

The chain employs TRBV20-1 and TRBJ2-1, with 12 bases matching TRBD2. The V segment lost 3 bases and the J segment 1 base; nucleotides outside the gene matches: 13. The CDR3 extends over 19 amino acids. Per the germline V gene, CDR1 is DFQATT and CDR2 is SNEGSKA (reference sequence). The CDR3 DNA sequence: TGCAGTGCTAGCCCCCAACTAGCGGGGGGCCAAGTTTCCTACAATGAGCAGTTCTTC. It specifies CSASPQLAGGQVSYNEQFF.

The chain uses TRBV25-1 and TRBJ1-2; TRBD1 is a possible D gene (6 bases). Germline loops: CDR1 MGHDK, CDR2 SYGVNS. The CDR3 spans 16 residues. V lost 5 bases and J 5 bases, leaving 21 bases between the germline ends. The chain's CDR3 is CASSPREGGGAYGYTF. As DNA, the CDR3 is TGTGCCAGCAGTCCTCGCGAAGGGGGGGGCGCATATGGCTACACCTTC.

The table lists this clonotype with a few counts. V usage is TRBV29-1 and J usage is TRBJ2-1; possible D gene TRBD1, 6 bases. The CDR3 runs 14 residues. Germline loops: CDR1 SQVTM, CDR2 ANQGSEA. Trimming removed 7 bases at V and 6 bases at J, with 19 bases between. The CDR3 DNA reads TGCAGCGCCGAGAGGGGGTATCCGGTCAATGAGCAGTTCTTC. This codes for CSAERGYPVNEQFF.

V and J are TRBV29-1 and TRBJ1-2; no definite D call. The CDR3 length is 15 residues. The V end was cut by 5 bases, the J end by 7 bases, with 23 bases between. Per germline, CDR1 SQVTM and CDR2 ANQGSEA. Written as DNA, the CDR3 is TGCAGCGTTCCCAAACCGCGGGCCTGGGAGAGTGGCTACACCTTC. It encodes CSVPKPRAWESGYTF. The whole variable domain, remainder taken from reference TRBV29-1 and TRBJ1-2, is SAVISQKPSRDICQRGTSLTIQCQVDSQVTMMFWYRQQPGQSLTLIATANQGSEATYESGFVIDKFPISRPNLTFSTLTVSNMSPEDSSIYLCSVPKPRAWESGYTFGSGTRLTVV.

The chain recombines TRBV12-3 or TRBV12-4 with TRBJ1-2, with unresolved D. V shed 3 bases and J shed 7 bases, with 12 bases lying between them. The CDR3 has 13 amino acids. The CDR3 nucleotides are TGTGCCAGCAGTTTCGCGGGTTCGAGTGGCTACACCTTC. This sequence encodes CASSFAGSSGYTF.

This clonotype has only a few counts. CDR3 in amino acids: CASSLDRGTYEQYF. CDR3 bases: TGTGCCAGCAGCTTAGACAGGGGGACCTACGAGCAGTACTTC. The chain joins TRBV7-6 to TRBJ2-7, with 8 bases identical to TRBD1. Germline V CDR1 and CDR2: SGHVS, FNYEAQ. The CDR3 extends over 14 amino acids. Trimming took 1 base from V and 2 from J; bases not matched to a gene: 1. The whole variable domain, remainder taken from reference TRBV7-6 and TRBJ2-7, is GAGVSQSPRYKVTKRGQDVALRCDPISGHVSLYWYRQALGQGPEFLTYFNYEAQQDKSGLPNDRFSAERPEGSISTLTIQRTEQRDSAMYRCASSLDRGTYEQYFGPGTRLTVT.

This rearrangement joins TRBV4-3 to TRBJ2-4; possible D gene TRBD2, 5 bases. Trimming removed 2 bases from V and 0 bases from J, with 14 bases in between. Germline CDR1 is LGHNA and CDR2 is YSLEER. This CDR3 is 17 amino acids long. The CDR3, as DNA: TGCGCCAGCAGCCAAAACTGGCGGGCGGGAGCCAAAAACATTCAGTACTTC. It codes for CASSQNWRAGAKNIQYF.

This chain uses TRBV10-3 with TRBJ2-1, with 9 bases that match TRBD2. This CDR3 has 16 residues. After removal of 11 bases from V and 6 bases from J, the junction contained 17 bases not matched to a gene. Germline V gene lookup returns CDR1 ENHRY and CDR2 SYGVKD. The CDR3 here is CAATAQGAGGANEQFF. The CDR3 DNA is TGTGCCGCGACAGCCCAAGGAGCGGGGGGTGCCAATGAGCAGTTCTTC.

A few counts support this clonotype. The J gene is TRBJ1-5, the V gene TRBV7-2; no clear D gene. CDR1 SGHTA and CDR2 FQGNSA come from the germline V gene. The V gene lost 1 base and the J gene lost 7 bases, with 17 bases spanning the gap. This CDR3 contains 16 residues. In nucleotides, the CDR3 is TGTGCCAGCAGCTTAGATGGTGGACTGGTCGGGCAGCCCCAGCATTTT. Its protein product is CASSLDGGLVGQPQHF.

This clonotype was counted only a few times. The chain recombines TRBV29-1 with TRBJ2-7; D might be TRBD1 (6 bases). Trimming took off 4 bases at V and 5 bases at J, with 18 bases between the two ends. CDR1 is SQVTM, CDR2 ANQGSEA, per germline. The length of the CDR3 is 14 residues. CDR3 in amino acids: CSVVQSGGKNEQYF. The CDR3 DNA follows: TGCAGCGTTGTTCAGTCTGGGGGCAAAAACGAGCAGTACTTC.